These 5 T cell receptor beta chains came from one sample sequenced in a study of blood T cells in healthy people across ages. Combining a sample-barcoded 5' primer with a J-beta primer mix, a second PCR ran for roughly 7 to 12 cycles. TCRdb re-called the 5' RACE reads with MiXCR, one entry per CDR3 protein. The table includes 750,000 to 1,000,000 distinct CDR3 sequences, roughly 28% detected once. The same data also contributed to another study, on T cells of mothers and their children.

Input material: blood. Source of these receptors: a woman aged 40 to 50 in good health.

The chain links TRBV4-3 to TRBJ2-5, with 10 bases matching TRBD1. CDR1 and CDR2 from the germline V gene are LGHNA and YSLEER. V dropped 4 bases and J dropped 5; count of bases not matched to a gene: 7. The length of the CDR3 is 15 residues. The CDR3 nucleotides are TGCGCCAGCAGCCGAGGGACAGGGGATTTGGAGACCCAGTACTTC. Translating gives CASSRGTGDLETQYF.

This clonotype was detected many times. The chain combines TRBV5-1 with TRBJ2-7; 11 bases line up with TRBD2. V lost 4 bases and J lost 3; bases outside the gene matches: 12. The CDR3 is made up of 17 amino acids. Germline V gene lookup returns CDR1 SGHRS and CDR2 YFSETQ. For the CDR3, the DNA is TGCGCCAGCAGCCAACTAGCGGGGGTGAACCCGGTCTACGAGCAGTACTTC. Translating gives CASSQLAGVNPVYEQYF.

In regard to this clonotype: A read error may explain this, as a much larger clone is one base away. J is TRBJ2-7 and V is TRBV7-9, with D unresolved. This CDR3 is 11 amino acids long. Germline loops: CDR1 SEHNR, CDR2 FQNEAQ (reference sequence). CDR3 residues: CTSSDRYEQYF. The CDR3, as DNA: TGTACCAGCAGCGACCGCTACGAGCAGTACTTC.

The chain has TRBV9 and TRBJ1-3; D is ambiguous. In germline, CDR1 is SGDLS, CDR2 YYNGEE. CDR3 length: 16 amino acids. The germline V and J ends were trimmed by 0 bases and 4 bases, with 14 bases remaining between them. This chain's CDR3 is CASSVGTLNAGNTIYF. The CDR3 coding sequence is TGTGCCAGCAGCGTAGGGACTCTCAACGCCGGAAACACCATATATTTT.

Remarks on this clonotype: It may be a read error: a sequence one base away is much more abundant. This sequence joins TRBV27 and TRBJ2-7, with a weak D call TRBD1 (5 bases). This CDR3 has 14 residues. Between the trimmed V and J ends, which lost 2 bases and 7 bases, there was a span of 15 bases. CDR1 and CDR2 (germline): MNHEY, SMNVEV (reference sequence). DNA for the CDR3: TGTGCCAGCAGTTTAGTGGGGCGCGGTAGTGAGCAGTACTTC. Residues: CASSLVGRGSEQYF.